This T cell receptor (beta chain) was sequenced during a study of T cell responses to AZD1222 COVID-19 vaccine. Only in-frame clones appear in the TCRdb table, and some are missing; sequencing was by immunoSEQ multiplex PCR. The profile shows under 150,000 clones, about nine tenths of them singletons. This CDR3 is built from 14 residues. With 3 bases clipped from V and 3 bases from J, the junction kept 3 bases outside the gene matches. Germline CDR1 KGHSH, CDR2 LQKENI. The chain uses TRBV18 and TRBJ1-2; 8 nucleotides align to TRBD1. This specimen was peripheral blood, taken on day 0 of AZD1222 vaccination. The sequence was obtained from an adult in good health. The CDR3 loop reads CASSPLDRDYGYTF. In nucleotides, the CDR3 is TGTGCCAGCTCACCCCTGGACAGGGACTATGGCTACACCTTC.